The rows below give T cell receptor beta chains drawn from one sample of a study of T cell repertoires in ileal Crohn's disease. Assay: immunoSEQ multiplex PCR; the TCRdb copy retains only in-frame clones and omits some. Among about 7,900 clones listed, roughly 79% were seen once. The specimen sequenced was ileal tissue. The receptor source for this set is an adult with Crohn's disease. The CDR3 runs from the conserved cysteine through the conserved F or W. The D gene is left open where the match is weak. Expanded clones are given a class, and other clones once, few, many or no size at all.

D gene: -
J gene: TRBJ1-5
clone size: -
V gene: TRBV28
CDR3 protein: CASSLQAGNQPQHF
CDR3 DNA: TGTGCCAGCAGTCTCCAGGCTGGCAATCAGCCCCAGCATTTT

D gene: -
J gene: TRBJ2-2
clone size: -
V gene: TRBV9
CDR3 protein: CASSPGPGELFF
CDR3 DNA: TGTGCCAGCAGCCCAGGTCCCGGGGAGCTGTTTTTT

D gene: TRBD1
J gene: TRBJ2-3
clone size: -
V gene: TRBV27
CDR3 protein: CASSLGTGGPDTQYF
CDR3 DNA: TGTGCCAGCAGTTTGGGGACAGGGGGTCCAGATACGCAGTATTTT

D gene: TRBD1
J gene: TRBJ2-7
clone size: few
V gene: TRBV14
CDR3 protein: CASSHTTGGYEQYF
CDR3 DNA: TGTGCCAGCAGCCATACTACAGGGGGCTACGAGCAGTACTTC

D gene: TRBD2
J gene: TRBJ2-7
clone size: -
V gene: TRBV19
CDR3 protein: CASRVAGGGPGEQYF
CDR3 DNA: TGTGCCAGTAGGGTAGCGGGAGGGGGTCCCGGCGAGCAGTACTTC

D gene: TRBD2
J gene: TRBJ2-4
clone size: -
V gene: TRBV18
CDR3 protein: CASSPSREGPYF
CDR3 DNA: TGTGCCAGCTCACCCTCACGGGAGGGGCCCTACTTC

D gene: -
J gene: TRBJ1-5
clone size: few
V gene: TRBV27
CDR3 protein: CASSLSLFGSQPQHF
CDR3 DNA: TGTGCCAGCAGTTTGTCTCTATTCGGTAGTCAGCCCCAGCATTTT

D gene: -
J gene: TRBJ1-5
clone size: -
V gene: TRBV19
CDR3 protein: CASSIQRGRNQPQHF
CDR3 DNA: TGTGCCAGTAGTATCCAACGGGGTAGGAATCAGCCCCAGCATTTT

D gene: -
J gene: TRBJ1-5
clone size: -
V gene: TRBV6-1
CDR3 protein: CASSVGTSGNQPQHF
CDR3 DNA: TGTGCCAGCAGTGTTGGGACATCAGGGAATCAGCCCCAGCATTTT

D gene: -
J gene: TRBJ1-1
clone size: -
V gene: TRBV2
CDR3 protein: CASREKPGSEAFF
CDR3 DNA: TGTGCCAGCAGGGAGAAACCGGGGTCTGAAGCTTTCTTT

D gene: -
J gene: TRBJ1-2
clone size: few
V gene: TRBV6-6
CDR3 protein: CASSPTGDYGYTF
CDR3 DNA: TGTGCCAGCAGTCCGACAGGCGATTATGGCTACACCTTC

D gene: -
J gene: TRBJ2-5
clone size: -
V gene: TRBV2
CDR3 protein: CASTPRVPNVETQYF
CDR3 DNA: TGTGCCAGCACCCCCCGAGTTCCCAACGTAGAGACCCAGTACTTC

D gene: TRBD2
J gene: TRBJ2-7
clone size: -
V gene: TRBV27
CDR3 protein: CASSRGGHEQYF
CDR3 DNA: TGTGCCAGCAGCCGGGGGGGCCACGAGCAGTACTTC

D gene: -
J gene: TRBJ1-5
clone size: -
V gene: TRBV7-2
CDR3 protein: CASRSGLSNQPQHF
CDR3 DNA: TGTGCCAGCAGGTCAGGGTTAAGCAATCAGCCCCAGCATTTT

D gene: -
J gene: TRBJ1-2
clone size: -
V gene: TRBV14
CDR3 protein: CASSRGGGPTNYGYTF
CDR3 DNA: TGTGCCAGCAGCCGTGGGGGGGGGCCTACTAACTATGGCTACACCTTC